This T cell receptor (beta chain) comes out of a study of T cell repertoires in cytomegalovirus infection. Study at large: The authors used CMV epitopes that were HLA-C-restricted (recently identified) and HLA-B-restricted (well studied).

Germline V gene sequence: CDR1 MNHGY, CDR2 SAAAGT. CDR3 length: 12 amino acids. V shed 0 bases and J shed 9 bases, with 3 bases lying between them. On this clonotype itself: What it recognizes is unknown.

Study-level findings and limits: Based on cumulative public TCR beta family frequency, carriers of CMV plus the relevant HLA were identified. Predominance within the ex vivo response was attributable to HLA-C-restricted CMV-specific TCR beta clonotypes.

TCRdb itself ran the reads through MiXCR, one entry per CDR3 protein. The sample shows 380,000 or so distinct CDR3 sequences, just under 35% of them seen only once. The chain carries TRBV6-8 and TRBJ1-6, with no clear D. The starting material was cultured PBMCs, obtained from culture after CMV antigen stimulation. The sequence derives from a human donor in good health (CMV status not recorded). Some clones in this sample may be carry-over from other donors' samples. The CDR3 region is CASSYSGSPLHF. CDR3 coding DNA: TGTGCCAGCAGTTACTCGGGTTCACCCCTCCACTTT.